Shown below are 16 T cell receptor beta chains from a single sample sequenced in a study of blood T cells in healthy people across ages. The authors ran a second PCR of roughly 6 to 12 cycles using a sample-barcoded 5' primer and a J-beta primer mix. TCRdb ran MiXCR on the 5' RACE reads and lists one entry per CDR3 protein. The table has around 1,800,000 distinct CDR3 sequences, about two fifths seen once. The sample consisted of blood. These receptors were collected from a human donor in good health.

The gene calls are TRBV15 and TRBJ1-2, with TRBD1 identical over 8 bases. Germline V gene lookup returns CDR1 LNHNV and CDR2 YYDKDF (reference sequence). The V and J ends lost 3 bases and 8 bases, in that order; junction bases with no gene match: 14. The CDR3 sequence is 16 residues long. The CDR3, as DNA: TGTGCCACCAGCAGGGGGGCGAACAGGGGGGATCCCGGCTACACCTTC. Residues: CATSRGANRGDPGYTF. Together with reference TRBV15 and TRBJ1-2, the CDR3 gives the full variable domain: DAMVIQNPRYQVTQFGKPVTLSCSQTLNHNVMYWYQQKSSQAPKLLFHYYDKDFNNEADTPDNFQSRRPNTSFCFLDIRSPGLGDTAMYLCATSRGANRGDPGYTFGSGTRLTVV.

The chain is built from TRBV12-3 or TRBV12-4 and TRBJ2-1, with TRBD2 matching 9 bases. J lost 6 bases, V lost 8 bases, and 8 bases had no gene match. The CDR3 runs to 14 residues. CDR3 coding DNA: TGTGCCAGCGGTAGACTAGCGGATCCCAATGAGCAGTTCTTC. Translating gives CASGRLADPNEQFF.

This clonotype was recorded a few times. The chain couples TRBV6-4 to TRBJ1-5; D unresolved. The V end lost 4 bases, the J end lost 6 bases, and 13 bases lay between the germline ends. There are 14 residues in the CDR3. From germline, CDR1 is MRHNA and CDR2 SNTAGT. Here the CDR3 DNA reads TGTGCCAGCAGTGCCACCCTGGGCCCTCAGCCCCAGCATTTT. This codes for CASSATLGPQPQHF.

The CDR3 region has the DNA TGCAGTGCGCCTTGGGGTGCGGGGCAGCCCCAGCATTTT. This translates into CSAPWGAGQPQHF. The gene calls are TRBV20-1 and TRBJ1-5; no firm D call. This CDR3 comprises 13 residues. CDR1 and CDR2 (germline): DFQATT, SNEGSKA (reference sequence). V was cut by 6 bases and J by 7 bases, with 16 bases left in between.

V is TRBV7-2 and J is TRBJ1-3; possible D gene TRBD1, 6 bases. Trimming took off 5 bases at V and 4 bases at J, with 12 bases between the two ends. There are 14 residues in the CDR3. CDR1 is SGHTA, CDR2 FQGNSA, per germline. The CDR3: CASSQQGGGNTIYF. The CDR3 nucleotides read TGTGCCAGCAGCCAACAGGGTGGCGGAAACACCATATATTTT.

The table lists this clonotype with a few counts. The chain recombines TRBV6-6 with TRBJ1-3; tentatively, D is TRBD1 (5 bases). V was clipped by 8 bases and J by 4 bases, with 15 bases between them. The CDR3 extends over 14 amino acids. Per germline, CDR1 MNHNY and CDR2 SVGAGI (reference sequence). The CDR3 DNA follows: TGTGCCAGCTGGCTTCGGGGGTCCGGAAACACCATATATTTT. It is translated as CASWLRGSGNTIYF.

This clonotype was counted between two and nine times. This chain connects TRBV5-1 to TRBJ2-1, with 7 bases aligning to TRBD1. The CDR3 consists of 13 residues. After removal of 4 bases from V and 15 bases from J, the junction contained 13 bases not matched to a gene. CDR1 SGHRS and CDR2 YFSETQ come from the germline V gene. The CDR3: CASSLDADGTVFF. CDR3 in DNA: TGCGCCAGCAGCCTGGACGCAGACGGGACAGTGTTCTTC.

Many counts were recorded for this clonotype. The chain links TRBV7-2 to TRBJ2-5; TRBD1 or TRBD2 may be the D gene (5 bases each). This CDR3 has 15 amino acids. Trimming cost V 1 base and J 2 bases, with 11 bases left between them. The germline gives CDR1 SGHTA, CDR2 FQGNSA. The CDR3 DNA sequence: TGTGCCAGCAGCTTAGTTCGGGGCGGGCAAGAGACCCAGTACTTC. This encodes CASSLVRGGQETQYF.

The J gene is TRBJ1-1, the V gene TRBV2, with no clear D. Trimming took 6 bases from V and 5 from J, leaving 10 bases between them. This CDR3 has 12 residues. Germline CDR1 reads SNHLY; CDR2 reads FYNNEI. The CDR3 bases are TGTGCCAGCAGCCCCGACTGGACTGAAGCTTTCTTT. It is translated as CASSPDWTEAFF.

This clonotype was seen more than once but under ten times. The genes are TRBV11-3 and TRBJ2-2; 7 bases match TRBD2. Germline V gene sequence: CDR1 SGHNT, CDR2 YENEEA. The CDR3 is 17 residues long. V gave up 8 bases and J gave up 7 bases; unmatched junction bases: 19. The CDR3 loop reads CASAKWSGRRLSGELFF. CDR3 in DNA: TGTGCCAGCGCCAAATGGTCCGGGAGGAGGCTAAGCGGGGAGCTGTTTTTT.

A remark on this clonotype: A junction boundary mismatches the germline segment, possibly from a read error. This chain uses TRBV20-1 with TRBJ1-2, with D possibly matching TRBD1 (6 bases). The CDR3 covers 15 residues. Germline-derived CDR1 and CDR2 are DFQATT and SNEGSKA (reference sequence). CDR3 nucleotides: TGCAGTGCTAGAGAACACCAACAGGGATTCTATGGCCACACCTTC. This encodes CSAREHQQGFYGHTF.

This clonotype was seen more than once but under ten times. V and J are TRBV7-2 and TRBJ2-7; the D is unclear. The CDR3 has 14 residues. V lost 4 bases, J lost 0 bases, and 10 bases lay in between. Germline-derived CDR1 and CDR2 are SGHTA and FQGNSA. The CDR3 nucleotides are TGTGCCAGCAGCTCCCGACAAACCTCCTACGAGCAGTACTTC. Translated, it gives CASSSRQTSYEQYF.

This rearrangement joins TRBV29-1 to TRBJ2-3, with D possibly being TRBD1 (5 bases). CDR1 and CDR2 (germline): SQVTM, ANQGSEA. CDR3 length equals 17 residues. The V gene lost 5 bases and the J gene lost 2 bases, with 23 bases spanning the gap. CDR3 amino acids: CSVNVYRRGRFTDTQYF. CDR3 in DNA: TGCAGCGTTAATGTGTACAGGCGTGGGCGATTCACAGATACGCAGTATTTT.

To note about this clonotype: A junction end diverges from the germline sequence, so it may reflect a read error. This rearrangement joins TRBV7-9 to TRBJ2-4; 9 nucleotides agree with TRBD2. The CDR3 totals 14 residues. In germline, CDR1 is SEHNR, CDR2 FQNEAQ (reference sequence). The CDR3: CASSLAGAQNIQYF. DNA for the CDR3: TGTGCCAGCAGTTTAGCGGGGGCCCAAAACATTCAGTACTTC.

The CDR3 sequence: CASTHLAGAPNEQYF. The DNA of the CDR3 is TGTGCCAGCACTCACCTAGCGGGGGCCCCCAACGAGCAGTACTTC. The rearrangement joins TRBV28 to TRBJ2-7; TRBD2 aligns across 10 bases. In germline, CDR1 is MDHEN, CDR2 SYDVKM. This CDR3 has 15 residues. The V segment lost 7 bases and the J segment 5 bases; nucleotides outside the gene matches: 11.

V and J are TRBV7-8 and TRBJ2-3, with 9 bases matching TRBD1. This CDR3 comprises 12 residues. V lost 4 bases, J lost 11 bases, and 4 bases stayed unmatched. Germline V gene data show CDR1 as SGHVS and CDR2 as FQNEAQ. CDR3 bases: TGTGCCAGCAGCTCAGCGGGACAGGGGCAGTATTTT. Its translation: CASSSAGQGQYF.